This TCR beta chain was obtained from a study of OX40 agonist ivuxolimab in advanced cancers. Study summary: Dose-escalation subjects each had hepatocellular carcinoma, melanoma, renal cell or head and neck cancer. Study conclusions and caveats: Partly responding patients at 0.1-3.0 mg/kg showed some of the smallest clonal expansion.

Trimming removed 8 bases from V and 2 bases from J, with 26 bases in between. Germline V gives CDR1 SGHNT, CDR2 YYREEE (reference sequence). CDR3 length: 17 amino acids. A remark on this clone: What it binds is not known.

Autoimmune disease history or systemic immunosuppression was exclusionary. TCRdb keeps only in-frame clones here, not all; method: immunoSEQ multiplex PCR. The data show around 43,000 clones, with about 89% seen just once and approximately 13% held by the top ten. The sample here was CD4+ or CD8+ T cells sorted from blood, taken in a trial of the OX40 agonist ivuxolimab. This TCR was sampled from an adult with an advanced solid tumor such as melanoma, head and neck, liver or kidney cancer. This chain links TRBV5-4 with TRBJ2-7; weak D call: TRBD2 (5 bases). CDR3 nucleotides: TGTGCCAGTAAACAGTTCGCCGGGAACCTCGCAGCCTACGAGCAGTACTTC. The encoded protein is CASKQFAGNLAAYEQYF.